This T cell receptor beta chain comes out of a study of cytomegalovirus exposure and HLA in healthy donors. 60 Vbeta and 13 Jbeta primers were used in PCR. Clones were sequenced by immunoSEQ multiplex PCR, and TCRdb holds only the in-frame ones, with some missing. The sample includes 95,000 to 150,000 clones, about three fifths of them seen just once. Overall study findings and caveats: Most CMV-associated TCR beta chains appeared HLA-restricted in a later analysis.

As for this clone: The antigen is undetermined.

This CDR3 has 14 amino acids. The V and J ends lost 8 bases and 4 bases, in that order; junction bases with no gene match: 5. Germline CDR1 MNHNS, CDR2 SASEGT. The sequence came from a woman in her forties in good health and CMV-seropositive. J is TRBJ1-5 and V is TRBV6-1, with 10 nucleotides matching TRBD1. The sample was PBMCs. The CDR3 coding sequence is TGTGCCAGCCGACAGGGGGCGCGGAATCAGCCCCAGCATTTT. Translated: CASRQGARNQPQHF.